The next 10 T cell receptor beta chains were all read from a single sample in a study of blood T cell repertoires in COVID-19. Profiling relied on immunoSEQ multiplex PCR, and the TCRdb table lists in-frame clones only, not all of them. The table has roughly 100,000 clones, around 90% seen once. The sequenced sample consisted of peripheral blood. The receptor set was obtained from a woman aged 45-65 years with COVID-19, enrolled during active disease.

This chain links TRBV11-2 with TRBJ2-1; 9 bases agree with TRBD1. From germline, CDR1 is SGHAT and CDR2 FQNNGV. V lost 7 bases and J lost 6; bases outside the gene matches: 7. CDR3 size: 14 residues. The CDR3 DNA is TGTGCCAGCAAGGGACAGGGTGAGCGCAATGAGCAGTTCTTC. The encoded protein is CASKGQGERNEQFF.

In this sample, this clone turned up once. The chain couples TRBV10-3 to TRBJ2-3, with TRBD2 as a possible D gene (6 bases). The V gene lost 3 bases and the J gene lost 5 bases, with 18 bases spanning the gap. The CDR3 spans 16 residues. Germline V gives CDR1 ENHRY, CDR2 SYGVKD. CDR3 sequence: CAISDPHLEGLDTQYF. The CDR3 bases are TGTGCCATCAGTGATCCGCACTTGGAGGGTTTAGATACGCAGTATTTT.

The CDR3 nucleotides read TGTGCCAGCAGCTATTCCGGACAGGGAGGAAAACTGTTTTTT. This sequence encodes CASSYSGQGGKLFF. V gene TRBV6-5 combines with J gene TRBJ1-4; 8 positions agree with TRBD1. The CDR3 is 14 amino acids. CDR1 is MNHEY and CDR2 is SVGAGI in the germline V gene. J lost 10 bases, V lost 6 bases, and 10 bases had no gene match.

This CDR3 is CASSSLGTQVEEQYV. CDR3 coding DNA: TGTGCCAGCAGCAGTTTGGGGACACAGGTGGAGGAGCAGTACGTC. The chain carries TRBV28 and TRBJ2-7; the D gene is possibly TRBD1 (6 bases). Trimming pared 6 bases from V and 7 bases from J, leaving 22 bases between. Per germline, CDR1 MDHEN and CDR2 SYDVKM. The CDR3 is 15 amino acids.

Written as DNA, the CDR3 is TGCGCCAGCAGCTCTGGGGACAGTTGGGGGACTGAAGCTTTCTTT. The encoded protein is CASSSGDSWGTEAFF. The chain has TRBV5-1 and TRBJ1-1; TRBD1 agrees at 7 bases. V gave up 3 bases and J gave up 5 bases; unmatched junction bases: 10. The CDR3 totals 15 residues. CDR1 and CDR2 from the germline V gene are SGHRS and YFSETQ.

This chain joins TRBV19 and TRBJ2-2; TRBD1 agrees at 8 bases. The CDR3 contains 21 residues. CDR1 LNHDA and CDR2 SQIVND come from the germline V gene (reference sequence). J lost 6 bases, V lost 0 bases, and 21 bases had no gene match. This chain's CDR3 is CASSIDPMVRGRIGNAGELFF. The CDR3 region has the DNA TGTGCCAGTAGTATAGATCCAATGGTCAGGGGGCGGATAGGTAACGCCGGGGAGCTGTTTTTT.

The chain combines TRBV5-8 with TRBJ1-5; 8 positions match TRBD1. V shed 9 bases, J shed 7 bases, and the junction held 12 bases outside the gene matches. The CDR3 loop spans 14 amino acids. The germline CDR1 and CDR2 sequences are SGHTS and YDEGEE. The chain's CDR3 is CATRRQGAGQPQHF. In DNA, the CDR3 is TGTGCCACCCGCCGCCAGGGGGCCGGGCAGCCCCAGCATTTT. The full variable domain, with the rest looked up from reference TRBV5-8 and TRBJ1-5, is EAGVTQSPTHLIKTRGQQATLRCSPISGHTSVYWYQQALGLGLQFLLWYDEGEERNRGNFPPRFSGRQFPNYSSELNVNALELEDSALYLCATRRQGAGQPQHFGDGTRLSIL.

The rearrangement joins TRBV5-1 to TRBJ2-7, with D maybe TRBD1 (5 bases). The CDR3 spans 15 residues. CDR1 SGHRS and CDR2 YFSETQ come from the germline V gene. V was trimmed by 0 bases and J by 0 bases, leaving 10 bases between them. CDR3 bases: TGCGCCAGCAGCTTGGGGGGCGTACCCTCCTACGAGCAGTACTTC. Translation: CASSLGGVPSYEQYF.

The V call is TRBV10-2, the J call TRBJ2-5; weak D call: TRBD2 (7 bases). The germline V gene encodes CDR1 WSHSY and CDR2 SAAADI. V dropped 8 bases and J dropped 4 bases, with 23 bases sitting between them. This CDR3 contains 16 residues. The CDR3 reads CASLDLGGAGGETQYF. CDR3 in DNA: TGCGCCAGCCTAGACCTAGGGGGGGCAGGAGGAGAGACCCAGTACTTC.

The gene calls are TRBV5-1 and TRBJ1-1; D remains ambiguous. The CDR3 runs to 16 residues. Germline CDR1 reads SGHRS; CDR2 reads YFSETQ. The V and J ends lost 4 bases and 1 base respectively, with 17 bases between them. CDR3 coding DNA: TGCGCCAGCAGCCGAGGGAGCGCGCACAGGAACACTGAAGCTTTCTTT. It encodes CASSRGSAHRNTEAFF.